This record looks at one TCR beta chain sequence and its context. The antigen is undetermined. The source of the sample is a study of cytomegalovirus exposure and HLA in healthy donors. Germline CDR1 SGHTA, CDR2 FQGTGA. Trimming pared 4 bases from V and 2 bases from J, leaving 7 bases between. The CDR3 is 13 amino acids. Whole-study results and caveats: Earlier analysis yielded a pattern in which most TCR beta V segments were productive about 90% or about 30% of the time. Cytomegalovirus association was assigned to 150 to 200 TCR beta chains. Rare sequences made up most TCRs, while some public TCRs were found in many donors.

The study ran its PCR with 60 Vbeta and 13 Jbeta primers. Using immunoSEQ multiplex PCR, the repertoire was profiled, and TCRdb retains in-frame clones only, with some absent. The sample contains about 240,000 clones, about 80% of which appear only once. The chain recombines TRBV7-3 with TRBJ2-3; no definite D call. The specimen was PBMCs. This receptor was identified in a woman aged 60 to 75 in good health and CMV-seropositive. For the CDR3, the DNA is TGTGCCAGCAGCTATCAATCCACAGATACGCAGTATTTT. It yields the protein CASSYQSTDTQYF.